This is a list of T cell receptor beta chains from one sample in a study of T cell repertoires in cytomegalovirus infection. No antigen has been assigned to these receptors. TCRdb reprocessed the reads via MiXCR and lists one record per CDR3 protein. Here the sample spans about 770,000 distinct CDR3 sequences, under 35% being singletons. The specimen was cultured CD8+ T cells from PBMCs, collected from culture after CMV antigen stimulation. These receptor sequences come from a human donor in good health (CMV status not recorded). Some clones in this sample may be carry-over from other donors' samples. Each CDR3 is given with its conserved first and last residue. A D gene is named only where the DNA matches it firmly. Clone size appears in some rows only: once, few, many, or a class for an expanded clone.

d_call: NA
v_call: TRBV7-9
clone_size: NA
j_call: TRBJ1-2
cdr3_aa: CASTSGGGPNYGYTF
cdr3_nt: TGTGCCAGCACCTCCGGTGGAGGGCCGAACTATGGCTACACCTTC

d_call: TRBD1
v_call: TRBV4-3
clone_size: NA
j_call: TRBJ1-2
cdr3_aa: CASSPETGAHYGYTF
cdr3_nt: TGCGCCAGCAGCCCAGAGACAGGGGCCCACTATGGCTACACCTTC

d_call: NA
v_call: TRBV7-9
clone_size: few
j_call: TRBJ1-2
cdr3_aa: CASSLATRDDGYTF
cdr3_nt: TGTGCCAGCAGCTTAGCAACCAGGGACGATGGCTACACCTTC

d_call: TRBD1
v_call: TRBV7-2
clone_size: many
j_call: TRBJ1-4
cdr3_aa: CASSSPREGAWNEKLFF
cdr3_nt: TGTGCCAGCAGCTCCCCTCGGGAGGGGGCATGGAATGAAAAACTGTTTTTT

d_call: NA
v_call: TRBV12-3/TRBV12-4
clone_size: few
j_call: TRBJ2-7
cdr3_aa: CASSLNIEQYF
cdr3_nt: TGTGCCAGCAGTTTAAATATCGAGCAGTACTTC

d_call: NA
v_call: TRBV27
clone_size: few
j_call: TRBJ1-3
cdr3_aa: CASRPGVGNTIYF
cdr3_nt: TGTGCCAGCAGACCAGGGGTCGGAAACACCATATATTTT

d_call: NA
v_call: TRBV12-3/TRBV12-4
clone_size: few
j_call: TRBJ2-1
cdr3_aa: CASSFRGDLYNEQFF
cdr3_nt: TGTGCCAGCAGTTTTAGGGGGGATTTATACAATGAGCAGTTCTTC

d_call: TRBD1
v_call: TRBV7-6
clone_size: few
j_call: TRBJ1-5
cdr3_aa: CASSLYRGGLDQPQHF
cdr3_nt: TGTGCCAGCAGCCTGTACAGGGGGGGTTTGGATCAGCCCCAGCATTTT

d_call: NA
v_call: TRBV6-5
clone_size: few
j_call: TRBJ1-6
cdr3_aa: CASSYSGIAYSPLHF
cdr3_nt: TGTGCCAGCAGTTATTCGGGGATCGCGTATTCACCCCTCCACTTT

d_call: NA
v_call: TRBV7-8
clone_size: many
j_call: TRBJ1-1
cdr3_aa: CASSSRMATEAFF
cdr3_nt: TGTGCCAGCAGCTCCAGGATGGCCACTGAAGCTTTCTTT

d_call: TRBD1
v_call: TRBV19
clone_size: few
j_call: TRBJ1-2
cdr3_aa: CATGGEGYTF
cdr3_nt: TGTGCCACAGGGGGCGAAGGCTACACCTTC

d_call: TRBD2
v_call: TRBV27
clone_size: few
j_call: TRBJ2-5
cdr3_aa: CASSLLAGAQETQYF
cdr3_nt: TGTGCCAGCAGTTTATTAGCGGGGGCTCAAGAGACCCAGTACTTC

d_call: NA
v_call: TRBV7-6
clone_size: many
j_call: TRBJ1-5
cdr3_aa: CASSAGHSNQPQHF
cdr3_nt: TGTGCCAGCAGCGCGGGACATAGCAATCAGCCCCAGCATTTT

d_call: NA
v_call: TRBV19
clone_size: NA
j_call: TRBJ1-1
cdr3_aa: CATFFGAEAFF
cdr3_nt: TGTGCCACCTTCTTCGGGGCTGAAGCTTTCTTT

d_call: TRBD1
v_call: TRBV2
clone_size: NA
j_call: TRBJ1-1
cdr3_aa: CASSVSRTGEDGTEAFF
cdr3_nt: TGTGCCAGCAGTGTTTCCAGGACAGGTGAAGACGGCACTGAAGCTTTCTTT

d_call: NA
v_call: TRBV7-8
clone_size: many
j_call: TRBJ2-3
cdr3_aa: CASSLYLFTDTQYF
cdr3_nt: TGTGCCAGCAGCTTATATTTATTCACAGATACGCAGTATTTT

d_call: TRBD1
v_call: TRBV6-5
clone_size: NA
j_call: TRBJ2-5
cdr3_aa: CASSPTGGSRETQYF
cdr3_nt: TGTGCCAGCAGCCCGACAGGGGGCTCACGAGAGACCCAGTACTTC

d_call: TRBD1
v_call: TRBV6-1
clone_size: NA
j_call: TRBJ2-1
cdr3_aa: CASSYRGQALHNEQFF
cdr3_nt: TGTGCCAGCAGTTACAGGGGACAGGCCCTCCACAATGAGCAGTTCTTC

d_call: NA
v_call: TRBV27
clone_size: few
j_call: TRBJ2-1
cdr3_aa: CASSFIAPSSYNEQFF
cdr3_nt: TGTGCCAGCAGTTTCATCGCGCCAAGCTCCTACAATGAGCAGTTCTTC

d_call: NA
v_call: TRBV6-2/TRBV6-3
clone_size: NA
j_call: TRBJ2-3
cdr3_aa: CASRLTEGLSTDTQYF
cdr3_nt: TGTGCCAGCAGATTGACAGAAGGACTTAGCACAGATACGCAGTATTTT

d_call: NA
v_call: TRBV6-6
clone_size: NA
j_call: TRBJ2-1
cdr3_aa: CASSALWGLDNNEQFF
cdr3_nt: TGTGCCAGCAGTGCACTTTGGGGACTTGACAACAATGAGCAGTTCTTC

d_call: TRBD1
v_call: TRBV7-8
clone_size: NA
j_call: TRBJ2-4
cdr3_aa: CASSRRRDAGGRGKNIQYF
cdr3_nt: TGTGCCAGCAGCCGAAGAAGAGATGCGGGCGGCAGGGGGAAAAACATTCAGTACTTC

d_call: NA
v_call: TRBV7-9
clone_size: NA
j_call: TRBJ2-7
cdr3_aa: CASGDPYEQYF
cdr3_nt: TGTGCCAGCGGGGACCCCTACGAGCAGTACTTC

d_call: NA
v_call: TRBV27
clone_size: NA
j_call: TRBJ1-4
cdr3_aa: CASSLNGDEKLFF
cdr3_nt: TGTGCCAGCAGTTTAAACGGGGATGAAAAACTGTTTTTT

d_call: NA
v_call: TRBV7-8
clone_size: many
j_call: TRBJ2-2
cdr3_aa: CASSSVYVEVPTGELFF
cdr3_nt: TGTGCCAGCAGCTCCGTCTACGTCGAAGTACCCACCGGGGAGCTGTTTTTT

d_call: TRBD1
v_call: TRBV7-6
clone_size: few
j_call: TRBJ2-3
cdr3_aa: CASSPSDRGNTQYF
cdr3_nt: TGTGCCAGCAGCCCATCCGACAGGGGCAATACGCAGTATTTT

d_call: NA
v_call: TRBV6-8
clone_size: NA
j_call: TRBJ2-5
cdr3_aa: CASSYPTPGTYIQETQYF
cdr3_nt: TGTGCCAGCAGTTATCCCACACCCGGGACATACATTCAAGAGACCCAGTACTTC

d_call: NA
v_call: TRBV6-5
clone_size: few
j_call: TRBJ1-2
cdr3_aa: CASSYGETHYGYTF
cdr3_nt: TGTGCCAGCAGTTACGGGGAAACTCACTATGGCTACACCTTC

d_call: NA
v_call: TRBV7-4
clone_size: NA
j_call: TRBJ2-1
cdr3_aa: CASSPRGRGQFF
cdr3_nt: TGTGCCAGCAGCCCCAGGGGCCGGGGGCAGTTCTTC

d_call: TRBD1
v_call: TRBV4-1
clone_size: few
j_call: TRBJ1-2
cdr3_aa: CASSPANGQVVYGYTF
cdr3_nt: TGCGCCAGCAGCCCCGCAAACGGACAGGTCGTCTATGGCTACACCTTC

d_call: TRBD1
v_call: TRBV7-9
clone_size: many
j_call: TRBJ2-3
cdr3_aa: CASSYGTDTDTQYF
cdr3_nt: TGTGCCAGCAGCTATGGGACAGACACAGATACGCAGTATTTT

d_call: NA
v_call: TRBV4-1
clone_size: few
j_call: TRBJ2-2
cdr3_aa: CASSQMPGELFF
cdr3_nt: TGCGCCAGCAGCCAAATGCCCGGGGAGCTGTTTTTT

d_call: TRBD1
v_call: TRBV6-1
clone_size: NA
j_call: TRBJ2-7
cdr3_aa: CASSEVGGTGRYEQYF
cdr3_nt: TGTGCCAGCAGTGAAGTTGGTGGGACAGGACGATACGAGCAGTACTTC

d_call: NA
v_call: TRBV7-2
clone_size: many
j_call: TRBJ2-1
cdr3_aa: CASSISSRGSYNEQFF
cdr3_nt: TGTGCCAGCAGCATTAGCTCCCGGGGCTCCTACAATGAGCAGTTCTTC

d_call: TRBD2
v_call: TRBV7-8
clone_size: few
j_call: TRBJ2-5
cdr3_aa: CASSSMGGGQETQYF
cdr3_nt: TGTGCCAGCAGCTCCATGGGGGGGGGACAAGAGACCCAGTACTTC

d_call: NA
v_call: TRBV12-3/TRBV12-4
clone_size: many
j_call: TRBJ1-5
cdr3_aa: CASSFGRGTQPQHF
cdr3_nt: TGTGCCAGCAGCTTTGGGCGCGGCACTCAGCCCCAGCATTTT

d_call: NA
v_call: TRBV7-2
clone_size: few
j_call: TRBJ2-3
cdr3_aa: CASSLGGPGGSTDTQYF
cdr3_nt: TGTGCCAGCAGCTTAGGAGGGCCGGGGGGCAGCACAGATACGCAGTATTTT

d_call: NA
v_call: TRBV7-8
clone_size: many
j_call: TRBJ1-1
cdr3_aa: CASSLTPNTEAFF
cdr3_nt: TGTGCCAGCAGCCTGACACCGAACACTGAAGCTTTCTTT

d_call: NA
v_call: TRBV5-6
clone_size: NA
j_call: TRBJ2-7
cdr3_aa: CASSVLRDNTVYEQYF
cdr3_nt: TGTGCCAGCAGCGTACTCCGGGACAACACCGTCTACGAGCAGTACTTC

d_call: TRBD2
v_call: TRBV13
clone_size: NA
j_call: TRBJ2-7
cdr3_aa: CASSPRGAGGYEQYF
cdr3_nt: TGTGCCAGCAGCCCGCGAGGAGCGGGGGGTTACGAGCAGTACTTC

d_call: TRBD1
v_call: TRBV6-6
clone_size: NA
j_call: TRBJ1-3
cdr3_aa: CASSRSPGQGRGNTIYF
cdr3_nt: TGTGCCAGCAGTAGATCTCCGGGACAGGGGCGCGGAAACACCATATATTTT

d_call: NA
v_call: TRBV7-9
clone_size: many
j_call: TRBJ2-5
cdr3_aa: CASSPPGTQYF
cdr3_nt: TGTGCCAGCAGCCCCCCGGGAACCCAGTACTTC

d_call: NA
v_call: TRBV4-1
clone_size: NA
j_call: TRBJ2-1
cdr3_aa: CASSPLKGDEQFF
cdr3_nt: TGCGCCAGCAGCCCCCTTAAAGGCGATGAGCAGTTCTTC

d_call: NA
v_call: TRBV7-2
clone_size: many
j_call: TRBJ1-4
cdr3_aa: CASSYRRGARNEKLFF
cdr3_nt: TGTGCCAGCAGCTACCGCCGGGGGGCTCGTAATGAAAAACTGTTTTTT

d_call: TRBD2
v_call: TRBV10-3
clone_size: few
j_call: TRBJ2-3
cdr3_aa: CAISAGVTDTQYF
cdr3_nt: TGTGCCATCAGCGCGGGGGTCACAGATACGCAGTATTTT

d_call: NA
v_call: TRBV6-5
clone_size: NA
j_call: TRBJ2-5
cdr3_aa: CASSYSSQVETQYF
cdr3_nt: TGTGCCAGCAGTTACTCTTCCCAGGTTGAGACCCAGTACTTC

d_call: TRBD1
v_call: TRBV7-9
clone_size: many
j_call: TRBJ1-2
cdr3_aa: CASDRVVGADYGYTF
cdr3_nt: TGTGCCAGCGACAGGGTAGTTGGGGCAGATTATGGCTACACCTTC

d_call: TRBD1
v_call: TRBV28
clone_size: few
j_call: TRBJ2-5
cdr3_aa: CASRGQGWQETQYF
cdr3_nt: TGTGCCAGCAGGGGACAGGGATGGCAAGAGACCCAGTACTTC

d_call: TRBD2
v_call: TRBV19
clone_size: NA
j_call: TRBJ2-2
cdr3_aa: CASSSPGLAGNTGEPFF
cdr3_nt: TGTGCCAGTAGTTCGCCGGGACTAGCGGGTAACACCGGGGAGCCGTTTTTT

d_call: TRBD1
v_call: TRBV27
clone_size: NA
j_call: TRBJ1-5
cdr3_aa: CASRDRGQPQHF
cdr3_nt: TGTGCCAGCAGAGACAGGGGTCAGCCCCAGCATTTT

d_call: TRBD2
v_call: TRBV5-4
clone_size: NA
j_call: TRBJ2-2
cdr3_aa: CASSAYGGASGELFF
cdr3_nt: TGTGCCAGCAGCGCCTACGGGGGGGCATCCGGGGAGCTGTTTTTT

d_call: TRBD2
v_call: TRBV5-8
clone_size: NA
j_call: TRBJ2-3
cdr3_aa: CASSLGVLAGVTDTQYF
cdr3_nt: TGTGCCAGCAGCTTGGGGGTACTAGCGGGGGTCACAGATACGCAGTATTTT

d_call: NA
v_call: TRBV5-5
clone_size: few
j_call: TRBJ1-3
cdr3_aa: CASSLGASAGNTIYF
cdr3_nt: TGTGCCAGCAGCTTGGGGGCCTCAGCGGGAAACACCATATATTTT

d_call: NA
v_call: TRBV9
clone_size: few
j_call: TRBJ1-1
cdr3_aa: CASSVASRQVTEAFF
cdr3_nt: TGTGCCAGCAGCGTAGCGAGTAGGCAGGTCACTGAAGCTTTCTTT

d_call: TRBD2
v_call: TRBV7-2
clone_size: many
j_call: TRBJ2-7
cdr3_aa: CASSYLSGGQYF
cdr3_nt: TGTGCCAGCAGCTACCTTTCGGGAGGTCAGTACTTC

d_call: NA
v_call: TRBV2
clone_size: NA
j_call: TRBJ2-1
cdr3_aa: CASSEAFYEQFF
cdr3_nt: TGTGCCAGCAGTGAAGCGTTTTACGAGCAGTTCTTC

d_call: TRBD2
v_call: TRBV7-6
clone_size: many
j_call: TRBJ2-2
cdr3_aa: CASSPVGGTNTGELFF
cdr3_nt: TGTGCCAGCAGCCCAGTCGGGGGGACGAACACCGGGGAGCTGTTTTTT

d_call: NA
v_call: TRBV20-1
clone_size: few
j_call: TRBJ2-1
cdr3_aa: CSAPGRGRYNEQFF
cdr3_nt: TGCAGTGCTCCGGGCAGGGGCAGGTACAATGAGCAGTTCTTC

d_call: TRBD2
v_call: TRBV7-6
clone_size: NA
j_call: TRBJ2-3
cdr3_aa: CASSLRTSGGLSLTDTQYF
cdr3_nt: TGTGCCAGCAGCTTACGGACTAGCGGGGGGCTCTCGCTCACAGATACGCAGTATTTT